Shown below are 30 T cell receptor beta chains from a single sample sequenced in a study of cytomegalovirus exposure and HLA in healthy donors. This PCR relied on a set of 60 Vbeta primers and 13 Jbeta primers. Assay used: immunoSEQ multiplex PCR; TCRdb lists only in-frame clones, some missing. The table includes about 130,000 clones, about a sixth detected once. Specimen: PBMCs. The origin of the receptors is a female donor in good health and CMV-seropositive.

The chain has TRBV15 and TRBJ2-5, with D tentatively TRBD2 (6 bases). Deletions cut 0 bases from V and 4 bases from J, with 15 bases between. The CDR3 consists of 16 residues. Germline V CDR1 and CDR2: LNHNV, YYDKDF (reference sequence). This CDR3 is CATSRDGGGLGETQYF. The DNA for the CDR3 is TGTGCCACCAGCAGAGATGGGGGAGGTCTGGGAGAGACCCAGTACTTC.

V is TRBV10-3 and J is TRBJ1-6; 10 bases are shared with TRBD1. The V gene's germline CDR1 is ENHRY and CDR2 SYGVKD. V shed 6 bases and J 10 bases; nucleotides not matched to a gene: 9. The CDR3 is 15 amino acids. CDR3 sequence (DNA): TGTGCCATCAGCCCCGGACAGGGGGGAGTCTCACCCCTCCACTTT. Translating it yields CAISPGQGGVSPLHF.

This clone has just a few counts. J is TRBJ1-4 and V is TRBV28, with TRBD1 as a possible D gene (5 bases). CDR1 is MDHEN and CDR2 is SYDVKM in the germline V gene. Trimming cost V 3 bases and J 3 bases, with 11 bases left between them. The CDR3 runs to 15 residues. CDR3 region: CASSFGRDPNEKLFF. The CDR3 DNA follows: TGTGCCAGCAGTTTTGGCAGGGATCCTAATGAAAAACTGTTTTTT.

The chain combines TRBV9 with TRBJ2-1, with 15 bases matching TRBD2. The CDR3 extends over 17 amino acids. V gave up 4 bases and J gave up 3 bases; unmatched junction bases: 5. Germline V gene lookup returns CDR1 SGDLS and CDR2 YYNGEE. CDR3 in DNA: TGTGCCAGCAGCCCGGGACTAGCGGGAGGCGTCTACAATGAGCAGTTCTTC. It specifies CASSPGLAGGVYNEQFF.

This CDR3 is CATQGVYTEAFF. CDR3 bases: TGTGCCACACAGGGGGTATATACTGAAGCTTTCTTT. The J gene is TRBJ1-1, the V gene TRBV2, with 8 positions matching TRBD1. Per the germline V gene, CDR1 is SNHLY and CDR2 is FYNNEI. The CDR3 extends over 12 amino acids. V dropped 10 bases and J dropped 5; count of bases not matched to a gene: 6.

The chain is built from TRBV6-5 and TRBJ1-4, with 9 bases identical to TRBD1. After removal of 0 bases from V and 7 bases from J, the junction contained 0 bases not matched to a gene. This CDR3 spans 14 amino acids. CDR1 is MNHEY and CDR2 is SVGAGI in the germline V gene. CDR3 sequence: CASSYSTGGEKLFF. CDR3 DNA: TGTGCCAGCAGTTACTCGACAGGGGGTGAAAAACTGTTTTTT.

The rearrangement uses TRBV4-3 and TRBJ2-3; TRBD2 aligns across 7 bases. The length of the CDR3 is 13 residues. The germline gives CDR1 LGHNA, CDR2 YSLEER. Trimming at V came to 2 bases and at J to 8 bases, leaving 4 bases not matched to a gene. CDR3 in DNA: TGCGCCAGCAGCCAACCAAGCGGGACTACGCAGTATTTT. Protein: CASSQPSGTTQYF.

DNA of the CDR3: TGTGCCAGCAGCCCGGACGGGGGGCGCGGCGAGACCCAGTACTTC. Protein sequence: CASSPDGGRGETQYF. The genes are TRBV2 and TRBJ2-5; D is perhaps TRBD2 (7 bases). Germline CDR1 and CDR2: SNHLY and FYNNEI. V lost 6 bases, J lost 5 bases, and 19 bases lay in between. This CDR3 has 15 residues.

The chain couples TRBV27 to TRBJ2-7, with a tentative D call TRBD1 (5 bases). Per the germline V gene, CDR1 is MNHEY and CDR2 is SMNVEV (reference sequence). This CDR3 is built from 14 residues. V was pared by 3 bases and J by 6 bases, with 15 bases between. In nucleotides, the CDR3 is TGTGCCAGCAGTTTGCCAGGGATTTCCGCCGAGCAGTACTTC. This codes for CASSLPGISAEQYF.

The sample holds a few counts of this clone. The V call is TRBV5-4, the J call TRBJ2-7, with D possibly TRBD2 on 6 matching bases. CDR1 and CDR2 from the germline V gene are SGHNT and YYREEE (reference sequence). CDR3 length equals 16 residues. Between the trimmed V and J ends, which lost 2 bases and 4 bases, there was a span of 19 bases. This chain's CDR3 is CASSFRRETNLYEQYF. The CDR3 DNA sequence: TGTGCCAGCAGCTTTAGGAGGGAGACGAATCTATACGAGCAGTACTTC.

This clone was detected only a few times. CDR3 nucleotides: TGTGCCATCAGTGACAGGTACTACGAGCAGTACTTC. Translating gives CAISDRYYEQYF. The gene calls are TRBV10-3 and TRBJ2-7, with D unclear. CDR3 size: 12 residues. The V end was cut by 3 bases, the J end by 3 bases, with 6 bases between. Looked up from germline, CDR1 is ENHRY and CDR2 is SYGVKD.

The chain is built from TRBV28 and TRBJ1-1, with 9 positions matching TRBD1. This CDR3 comprises 14 residues. V lost 7 bases to trimming and J lost 4 bases; unmatched junction nucleotides: 7. Germline CDR1 is MDHEN and CDR2 is SYDVKM. CDR3 nucleotides: TGTGCCAGCATGACAGGGGGGATGAGCACTGAAGCTTTCTTT. Its protein is CASMTGGMSTEAFF.

The chain has TRBV7-6 and TRBJ2-2; tentative D call: TRBD1 (6 bases). Trimming shortened V by 2 bases and J by 2 bases, and 12 bases separated the two germline ends. The CDR3 is 16 residues long. Germline-derived CDR1 and CDR2 are SGHVS and FNYEAQ. The DNA for the CDR3 is TGTGCCAGCAGCTTAAACCAGGGGATAAACACCGGGGAGCTGTTTTTT. Encoded protein: CASSLNQGINTGELFF. Full variable domain (outside the CDR3, taken from reference TRBV7-6 and TRBJ2-2): GAGVSQSPRYKVTKRGQDVALRCDPISGHVSLYWYRQALGQGPEFLTYFNYEAQQDKSGLPNDRFSAERPEGSISTLTIQRTEQRDSAMYRCASSLNQGINTGELFFGEGSRLTVL.

This rearrangement joins TRBV12-5 to TRBJ1-4, with TRBD1 identical over 11 bases. CDR3 length equals 16 residues. Germline values: CDR1 LGHNT, CDR2 FRNRAP. V lost 0 bases and J lost 8; bases outside the gene matches: 5. The CDR3 loop is CASGLVGTGGSEKLFF. The CDR3 DNA sequence: TGTGCTAGTGGTTTGGTAGGGACAGGGGGGTCCGAAAAACTGTTTTTT.

In DNA, the CDR3 is TGTGCCAGCTCACCACCTTTACCCGAAGCGGTCGAGCAGTTCTTC. It encodes CASSPPLPEAVEQFF. V usage is TRBV18 and J usage is TRBJ2-1, with D possibly being TRBD2 (5 bases). Germline CDR1 and CDR2: KGHSH and LQKENI. CDR3 length equals 15 residues. Between the trimmed V and J ends, which lost 0 bases and 10 bases, there was a span of 16 bases.

CDR3 protein: CASSLRWLSNYGYTF. CDR3 coding DNA: TGTGCCAGCAGTTTAAGATGGCTGTCTAACTATGGCTACACCTTC. The V call is TRBV28, the J call TRBJ1-2, with unresolved D. V shed 2 bases and J shed 0 bases, with 10 bases lying between them. The CDR3 spans 15 residues. From germline, CDR1 is MDHEN and CDR2 SYDVKM.

The chain has TRBV4-1 and TRBJ2-7; TRBD2 aligns across 13 bases. The germline V gene has CDR1 MGHRA and CDR2 YSYEKL. There are 18 residues in the CDR3. The junction had 8 bases not matched to a gene; V was cut back by 1 base and J by 2 bases. Here the CDR3 reads CASSQVGMGTSGTYEQYF. CDR3 DNA: TGCGCCAGCAGCCAAGTAGGGATGGGGACTAGCGGGACCTACGAGCAGTACTTC.

A word on this clone: Its ends do not fully match the called genes, so a read error is possible. CDR3 region: CASSLGTGHETQYF. In DNA, the CDR3 is TGTGCCAGCAGCCTAGGGACAGGGCACGAGACCCAGTACTTC. The rearrangement uses TRBV13 and TRBJ2-5, with 9 bases fitting TRBD1. This CDR3 is built from 14 residues. In germline, CDR1 is PRHDT, CDR2 FYEKMQ (reference sequence).

In this sample, this clone turned up once. The chain couples TRBV5-1 to TRBJ2-3, with no clear D. V lost 0 bases to trimming and J lost 6 bases, with 17 bases between them. Germline V CDR1 and CDR2: SGHRS, YFSETQ. CDR3 length equals 16 residues. CDR3 coding DNA: TGCGCCAGCAGCTTGGGTGACTCGCGAAGGATGGATACGCAGTATTTT. Its translation is CASSLGDSRRMDTQYF.

This chain links TRBV4-2 with TRBJ2-7; 7 nucleotides agree with TRBD1. CDR3 size: 17 residues. The V and J ends lost 0 bases and 0 bases, in that order; junction bases with no gene match: 8. Germline values: CDR1 LGHNA, CDR2 YNFKEQ. Here the CDR3 reads CASSQEWGQLLSYEQYF. The CDR3 bases are TGTGCCAGCAGCCAAGAGTGGGGACAGTTACTCTCCTACGAGCAGTACTTC.

In its sample, this clone was seen a few times. The rearrangement links TRBV30 to TRBJ2-5; maybe TRBD2 (6 bases). Germline V gene lookup returns CDR1 GTSNPN and CDR2 SVGIG (reference sequence). The CDR3 consists of 12 residues. The V end was cut by 1 base, the J end by 10 bases, with 13 bases between. In nucleotides, the CDR3 is TGTGCCTGGAGTGACCTAATGGGGGGCCAGTACTTC. It specifies CAWSDLMGGQYF.

This clone occurred a few times. V usage is TRBV5-1 and J usage is TRBJ2-5; 11 nucleotides agree with TRBD1. J lost 1 base, V lost 8 bases, and 7 bases had no gene match. Germline V gene lookup returns CDR1 SGHRS and CDR2 YFSETQ. CDR3 length equals 15 residues. Here the CDR3 reads CASDSGTGGQETQYF. The CDR3 bases are TGCGCCAGTGACTCCGGGACAGGGGGCCAAGAGACCCAGTACTTC.

The chain couples TRBV5-5 to TRBJ1-5; TRBD1 aligns across 9 bases. J gave up 5 bases and V 4 bases, and 4 bases lay outside the gene matches. The CDR3 is 14 residues long. CDR1 is SGHKS and CDR2 is YYEKEE in the germline V gene (reference sequence). DNA of the CDR3: TGTGCCAGCAGCACACAGGGGGCCTATCAGCCCCAGCATTTT. Protein sequence: CASSTQGAYQPQHF.

As DNA, the CDR3 is TGTGCCAGCAGCGCAAAACAGGGTCTGCTCTATGGCTACACCTTC. Encoded protein: CASSAKQGLLYGYTF. This sequence joins TRBV9 and TRBJ1-2, with a tentative D call TRBD1 (6 bases). CDR1 is SGDLS, CDR2 YYNGEE, per germline. The CDR3 sequence is 15 residues long. V lost 3 bases and J 4 bases, leaving 16 bases between the germline ends.

This clone has just a few counts. V gene TRBV6-6 combines with J gene TRBJ1-5, with a tentative D call TRBD1 (5 bases). The germline CDR1 and CDR2 sequences are MNHNY and SVGAGI (reference sequence). V gave up 0 bases and J gave up 2 bases, with 8 bases separating them. The CDR3 has 15 amino acids. In DNA form, the CDR3 reads TGTGCCAGCAGTTACTCGGCAGGGCGCAATCAGCCCCAGCATTTT. Translating it yields CASSYSAGRNQPQHF.

This chain uses TRBV25-1 with TRBJ2-2, with 7 nucleotides matching TRBD2. The CDR3 spans 16 residues. Germline lookup yields CDR1 MGHDK and CDR2 SYGVNS. J gave up 4 bases and V 6 bases, and 11 bases lay outside the gene matches. CDR3 in DNA: TGTGCCAGCAGCCAATCGTGGGGGGGGAGCACCGGGGAGCTGTTTTTT. Translating it yields CASSQSWGGSTGELFF.

The chain is built from TRBV5-1 and TRBJ2-5; 9 bases map to TRBD2. Germline V gene data show CDR1 as SGHRS and CDR2 as YFSETQ. The J segment lost 4 bases and the V segment lost 2 bases, leaving 6 bases of the junction unmatched. The CDR3 loop spans 15 amino acids. CDR3 coding DNA: TGCGCCAGCAGCTTTACCCCGACTAGCGGAGAGACCCAGTACTTC. Translating it yields CASSFTPTSGETQYF.

This clone was recorded a few times. J is TRBJ2-3 and V is TRBV5-1, with D perhaps TRBD2 (6 bases). Germline lookup yields CDR1 SGHRS and CDR2 YFSETQ. CDR3 length: 14 amino acids. Deletions cut 5 bases from V and 2 bases from J, with 12 bases between. The CDR3 spells CASSKGGDTDTQYF. CDR3 bases: TGCGCCAGCAGTAAAGGCGGGGACACAGATACGCAGTATTTT.

This clone was seen only a few times. The chain joins TRBV9 to TRBJ2-7; 13 nucleotides match TRBD2. The V gene end was trimmed by 3 bases and the J gene end by 4 bases; junction bases not matched to a gene: 13. CDR3 length: 18 residues. Germline V gene data show CDR1 as SGDLS and CDR2 as YYNGEE. The CDR3 sequence: CASSGQSTTSGGNYEQYF. The CDR3 DNA sequence: TGTGCCAGCAGCGGCCAGTCGACGACTAGCGGGGGGAATTACGAGCAGTACTTC.

This chain connects TRBV5-6 to TRBJ2-3; D is possibly TRBD2 (6 bases). The germline CDR1 and CDR2 sequences are SGHDT and YYEEEE. The CDR3 totals 16 residues. The V gene lost 4 bases and the J gene lost 3 bases, with 18 bases spanning the gap. CDR3 in DNA: TGTGCCAGCAGCCCCACGCCCCATAGCGGAACAGATACGCAGTATTTT. Translated, it gives CASSPTPHSGTDTQYF.